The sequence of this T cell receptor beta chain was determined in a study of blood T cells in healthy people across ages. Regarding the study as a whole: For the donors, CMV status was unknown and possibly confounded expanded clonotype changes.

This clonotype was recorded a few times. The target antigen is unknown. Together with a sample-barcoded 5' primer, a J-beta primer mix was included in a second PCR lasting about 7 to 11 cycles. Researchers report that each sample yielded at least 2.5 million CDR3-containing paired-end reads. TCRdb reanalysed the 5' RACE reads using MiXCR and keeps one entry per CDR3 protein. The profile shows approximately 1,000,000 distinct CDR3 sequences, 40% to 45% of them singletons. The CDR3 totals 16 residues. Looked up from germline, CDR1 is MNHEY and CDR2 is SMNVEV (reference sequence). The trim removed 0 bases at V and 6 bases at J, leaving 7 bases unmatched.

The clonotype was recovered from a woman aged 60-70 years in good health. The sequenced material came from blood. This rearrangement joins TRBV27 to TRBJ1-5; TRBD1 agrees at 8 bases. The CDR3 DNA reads TGTGCCAGCAGTTTATCGGGCAGGGGGCATACTCAGCCCCAGCATTTT. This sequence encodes CASSLSGRGHTQPQHF.